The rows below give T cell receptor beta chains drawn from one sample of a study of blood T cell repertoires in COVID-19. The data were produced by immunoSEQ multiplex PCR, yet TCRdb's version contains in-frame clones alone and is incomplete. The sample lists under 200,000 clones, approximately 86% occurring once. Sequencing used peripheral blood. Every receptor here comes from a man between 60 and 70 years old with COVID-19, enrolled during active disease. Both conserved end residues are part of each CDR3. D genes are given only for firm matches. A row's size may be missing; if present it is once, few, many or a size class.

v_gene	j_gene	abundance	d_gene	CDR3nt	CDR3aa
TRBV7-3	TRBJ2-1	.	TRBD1	TGTGCCAGCAGCCCGTCCCGGGACAGGGGAGATGAGCAGTTCTTC	CASSPSRDRGDEQFF
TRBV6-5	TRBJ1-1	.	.	TGTGCCACCTCCTTTGGGGGGAATGGGGACACTGAAGCTTTCTTT	CATSFGGNGDTEAFF
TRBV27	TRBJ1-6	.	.	TGTGCCAGCTGGTCTCCAGGGCTTTTTAATTCACCCCTCCACTTT	CASWSPGLFNSPLHF
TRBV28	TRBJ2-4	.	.	TGTGCCAGCAGTTCCCCCCGGGATCCCAAAAACATTCAGTACTTC	CASSSPRDPKNIQYF
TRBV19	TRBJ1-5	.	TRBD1	TGTGCCAGTAGTAGGGCGGGACAGGTCTGGAATCAGCCCCAGCATTTT	CASSRAGQVWNQPQHF
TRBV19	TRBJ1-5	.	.	TGTGCCAGTAGTACCCAGGGTAGCAATCAGCCCCAGCATTTT	CASSTQGSNQPQHF
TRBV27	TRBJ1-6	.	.	TGTGCCAGCACCCCCCGCGGCTCCTATAATTCACCCCTCCACTTT	CASTPRGSYNSPLHF
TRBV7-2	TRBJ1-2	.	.	TGTGCCAGCAGCTTAGGACAGAACTATGGCTACACCTTC	CASSLGQNYGYTF
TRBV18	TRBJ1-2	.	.	TGTGCCAGCTCACCACCCCCCGGGAGCAGAGAAAGGGGCTATGGCTACACCTTC	CASSPPPGSRERGYGYTF
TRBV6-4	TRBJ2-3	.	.	TGTGCCAGCAGTCCCCGGGGGCGTCGGGGGGACTCAGATACGCAGTATTTT	CASSPRGRRGDSDTQYF
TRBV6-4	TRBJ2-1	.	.	TGTGCCAGCAGTGACAGCGGGCGAGGCTACAATGAGCAGTTCTTC	CASSDSGRGYNEQFF
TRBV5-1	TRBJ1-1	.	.	TGCGCCAGCAGCTGGCAGGGCATGAACACTGAAGCTTTCTTT	CASSWQGMNTEAFF
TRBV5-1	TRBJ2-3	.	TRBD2	TGCGCCAGCAGCCCACCTAGCGGGCGCACAGATACGCAGTATTTT	CASSPPSGRTDTQYF
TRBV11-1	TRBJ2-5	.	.	TGTGCCAGCAGCGCTGCGAAGGACACACAAGAGACCCAGTACTTC	CASSAAKDTQETQYF
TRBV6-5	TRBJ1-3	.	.	TGTGCCAGCAGTTTACAGAAAGACAGGCTTGGAAACACCATATATTTT	CASSLQKDRLGNTIYF
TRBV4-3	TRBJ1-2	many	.	TGCGCCAGCAGCCAAAAACCGGAGAGCAGTTATGGCTACACCTTC	CASSQKPESSYGYTF
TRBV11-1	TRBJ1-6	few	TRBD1	TGTGCCAGCAGCAGGGACAGGGGGAATTCACCCCTCCACTTT	CASSRDRGNSPLHF
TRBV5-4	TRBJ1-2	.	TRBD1	TGTGCCAGCAGCTTGGGACAGGGGTGGGCCTACACCTTC	CASSLGQGWAYTF
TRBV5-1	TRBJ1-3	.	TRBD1	TGCGCCAGCAGCCGGACAGGGGGCAGTGGAAACACCATATATTTT	CASSRTGGSGNTIYF
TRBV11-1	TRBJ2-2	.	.	TGTGCCAGCAGCCTTAGGACGGACACTCCCGGGGAGCTGTTTTTT	CASSLRTDTPGELFF
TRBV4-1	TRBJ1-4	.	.	TGCGCCAGCAGGGGAGTAACGGCAACTAATGAAAAACTGTTTTTT	CASRGVTATNEKLFF
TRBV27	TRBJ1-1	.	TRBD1	TGTGCCAGCAGTACCAGGGGGCGGCGAACTGAAGCTTTCTTT	CASSTRGRRTEAFF
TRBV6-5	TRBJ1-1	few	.	TGTGCCAGCAGACGGGGCACTGAAGCTTTCTTT	CASRRGTEAFF
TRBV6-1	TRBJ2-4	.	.	TGTGCCAGCAGTGACGGCGGTTTAGCCAAAAACATTCAGTACTTC	CASSDGGLAKNIQYF
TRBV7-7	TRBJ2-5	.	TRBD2	TGTGCTAGCAGCCCGAGCGGGGGGCGGGAGACCCAGTACTTC	CASSPSGGRETQYF
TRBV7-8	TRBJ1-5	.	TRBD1	TGTGCCAGCAGCGGGCGACAGGGGGGCAATCAGCCCCAGCATTTT	CASSGRQGGNQPQHF
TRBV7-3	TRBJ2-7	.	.	TGTGCCAGCAGCTTAACCGGAGACTACGAGCAGTACTTC	CASSLTGDYEQYF
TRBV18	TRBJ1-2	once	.	TGTGCCAGCTCCTGGGGTCCGGGGGCTAACTATGGCTACACCTTC	CASSWGPGANYGYTF
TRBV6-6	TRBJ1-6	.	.	TGTGCCAGCAGCCAGCAGGGAGGTAATTCACCCCTCCACTTT	CASSQQGGNSPLHF
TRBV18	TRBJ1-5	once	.	TGTGCCAGCTCACTTTACAGTAGCAATCAGCCCCAGCATTTT	CASSLYSSNQPQHF
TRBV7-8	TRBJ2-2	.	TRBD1	TGTGCCAGCAGCGGGGGACAGATGAACACCGGGGAGCTGTTTTTT	CASSGGQMNTGELFF